Listed below are T cell receptor beta chains from one sample, sequenced in a study of CD8 T cells in Susac syndrome. Each CDR3 protein gets one entry after TCRdb re-called the immunoSEQ multiplex PCR reads with MiXCR. Here the sample spans 180,000 or so distinct CDR3 sequences, around 94% being singletons. Material for sequencing was CD4+ T cells from PBMCs. The receptors shown here come from a human donor with Susac syndrome. Both conserved end residues are part of each CDR3. The order of the fields is J gene, clone size, D gene, V gene, CDR3 protein, CDR3 DNA. The D gene is left open where the match is weak. Clone sizes are given selectively: once, few, many, or a class where the clone is expanded.

TRBJ2-5 | - | TRBD2 | TRBV7-8 | CASSLEVGGGQETQYF | TGTGCCAGCAGCTTAGAGGTCGGGGGGGGACAAGAGACCCAGTACTTC
TRBJ1-2 | - | - | TRBV30 | CAWRQVGGSNYGYTF | TGTGCCTGGAGGCAGGTCGGGGGCAGCAACTATGGCTACACCTTC
TRBJ2-3 | - | TRBD1 | TRBV20-1 | CSASELGQGSTDTQYF | TGCAGTGCTTCCGAACTGGGACAGGGTAGCACAGATACGCAGTATTTT
TRBJ2-3 | - | - | TRBV15 | CATSLITDTQYF | TGTGCCACCAGCTTGATCACAGATACGCAGTATTTT
TRBJ2-3 | - | - | TRBV3-1 | CASSQEEGTDTQYF | TGTGCCAGCAGCCAAGAAGAGGGGACAGATACGCAGTATTTT
TRBJ2-5 | once | - | TRBV5-1 | CASSPGGRDRETQYF | TGCGCCAGCAGCCCGGGTGGTAGGGATCGAGAGACCCAGTACTTC
TRBJ1-1 | - | TRBD1 | TRBV12-3/TRBV12-4 | CASIPGGRPEVAEAFF | TGTGCCAGCATTCCAGGGGGACGTCCGGAGGTCGCTGAAGCTTTCTTT
TRBJ2-5 | - | - | TRBV5-1 | CASSLWGEETQYF | TGCGCCAGCAGCTTGTGGGGGGAAGAGACCCAGTACTTC
TRBJ2-5 | - | - | TRBV27 | CASSPLRGQETQYF | TGTGCCAGCAGCCCGCTCAGGGGCCAAGAGACCCAGTACTTC
TRBJ2-1 | once | TRBD2 | TRBV27 | CASSLGLAVNEQFF | TGTGCCAGCAGTTTAGGACTAGCTGTGAATGAGCAGTTCTTC
TRBJ2-7 | - | - | TRBV9 | CASSARGEQYF | TGTGCCAGCAGCGCCCGGGGGGAGCAGTACTTC
TRBJ2-1 | - | TRBD1 | TRBV3-1 | CASSQTGDREQFF | TGTGCCAGCAGCCAAACAGGGGACCGTGAGCAGTTCTTC
TRBJ1-4 | - | - | TRBV20-1 | CSARTGTFGGEKLFF | TGCAGTGCCCGAACCGGGACCTTCGGCGGTGAAAAACTGTTTTTT
TRBJ2-3 | once | - | TRBV6-2/TRBV6-3 | CASSYLGQIDSDTQYF | TGTGCCAGCAGTTACCTAGGACAGATTGATTCAGATACGCAGTATTTT